These 28 T cell receptor beta chains originate from one sample sequenced in a study of CD8+CD57+ T cells in acquired aplastic anemia. Researchers used genomic DNA as the template to profile TCR beta VDJ and CDR3. MiXCR, applied by TCRdb to the reads, yields one record per CDR3 protein. This table holds approximately 200,000 distinct CDR3 sequences, 40% to 60% found once. Individuals selected for sequencing had exhibited CD8+CD57+ cell expansion on flow cytometry. The sequenced material came from sorted CD4+, CD8+, or CD8+CD57+ T cells (not recorded which) from PBMCs. These receptors originate from a human donor with aplastic anemia.

The chain links TRBV5-6 to TRBJ2-7; D remains ambiguous. Germline-derived CDR1 and CDR2 are SGHDT and YYEEEE. This CDR3 has 12 amino acids. V dropped 0 bases and J dropped 7 bases, with 8 bases sitting between them. The CDR3 loop reads CASSLVLGEQYF. The CDR3, as DNA: TGTGCCAGCAGCTTGGTCCTGGGAGAGCAGTACTTC.

This clonotype was recorded many times. V usage is TRBV5-1 and J usage is TRBJ2-3; the match to TRBD1 covers 8 bases. After removal of 6 bases from V and 4 bases from J, the junction contained 1 base not matched to a gene. In germline, CDR1 is SGHRS, CDR2 YFSETQ. CDR3 length equals 12 residues. The CDR3 coding sequence is TGCGCCAGCACACAGGGGGCAGATACGCAGTATTTT. Its protein product is CASTQGADTQYF.

This clonotype was counted many times. The chain joins TRBV5-5 to TRBJ1-2; possibly TRBD1 for D (6 bases). CDR1 SGHKS and CDR2 YYEKEE come from the germline V gene (reference sequence). The CDR3 has 16 residues. Trimming cost V 4 bases and J 5 bases, with 21 bases left between them. This chain's CDR3 is CASSGTRGGHSYGYTF. The DNA of the CDR3 is TGTGCCAGCAGCGGCACTCGTGGGGGGCACTCGTATGGCTACACCTTC.

The chain recombines TRBV24-1 with TRBJ2-3; TRBD1 matches 10 bases. The CDR3 has 14 amino acids. Losses at the gene ends were 9 bases for V and 11 bases for J; bases not matched to a gene: 13. Germline loops: CDR1 KGHDR, CDR2 SFDVKD. The CDR3 spells CATSIRDRGNEQYF. The CDR3 DNA reads as TGTGCCACCTCCATCCGGGACAGGGGAAATGAGCAGTATTTT.

This clonotype was detected a few times. V is TRBV30 and J is TRBJ2-5; tentative D call: TRBD1 (6 bases). The length of the CDR3 is 13 residues. V lost 0 bases and J lost 5, with 10 bases in between. Germline values: CDR1 GTSNPN, CDR2 SVGIG (reference sequence). The chain's CDR3 is CAWSVNRVETQYF. CDR3 bases: TGTGCCTGGAGTGTGAACAGGGTGGAGACCCAGTACTTC. The entire variable domain, with the rest obtained from reference TRBV30 and TRBJ2-5, is as follows: SQTIHQWPATLVQPVGSPLSLECTVEGTSNPNLYWYRQAAGRGLQLLFYSVGIGQISSEVPQNLSASRPQDRQFILSSKKLLLSDSGFYLCAWSVNRVETQYFGPGTRLLVL.

A single count supports this clonotype. The CDR3 sequence is CATSRETGTSIKQYF. The CDR3 DNA reads as TGTGCCACCAGCAGGGAAACCGGGACTAGCATTAAGCAGTACTTC. The chain joins TRBV15 to TRBJ2-7; 9 bases are a match to TRBD2. Trimming took 3 bases from V and 8 from J; bases not matched to a gene: 11. Germline V gives CDR1 LNHNV, CDR2 YYDKDF (reference sequence). The CDR3 extends over 15 amino acids. Looking up the rest from reference TRBV15 and TRBJ2-7 gives the full variable domain: DAMVIQNPRYQVTQFGKPVTLSCSQTLNHNVMYWYQQKSSQAPKLLFHYYDKDFNNEADTPDNFQSRRPNTSFCFLDIRSPGLGDTAMYLCATSRETGTSIKQYFGPGTRLTVT.

This clonotype has at least ten counts. At one boundary the junction diverges from the germline segment, which might be a read error. The rearrangement joins TRBV5-5 to TRBJ2-1, with D perhaps matching TRBD2 (5 bases). The V gene's germline CDR1 is SGHKS and CDR2 YYEKEE (reference sequence). This CDR3 region has 13 residues. The CDR3 region has the DNA TGTGCCAGCAGCTTGGGATCCGGGAATGGGCAGTTCTTC. Amino acids: CASSLGSGNGQFF.

The V and J genes are TRBV2 and TRBJ2-7; 7 bases are a match to TRBD2. Germline loops: CDR1 SNHLY, CDR2 FYNNEI. J was trimmed by 7 bases and V by 6 bases; bases with no gene match: 6. The CDR3 length is 12 residues. The CDR3 region has the DNA TGTGCCAGCAGGGGCGCAGCGGGGGAGCAGTACTTC. Translated, it gives CASRGAAGEQYF. The variable domain in full, completed from reference TRBV2 and TRBJ2-7, reads EPEVTQTPSHQVTQMGQEVILRCVPISNHLYFYWYRQILGQKVEFLVSFYNNEISEKSEIFDDQFSVERPDGSNFTLKIRSTKLEDSAMYFCASRGAAGEQYFGPGTRLTVT.

The V and J genes are TRBV24-1 and TRBJ1-1; possible D gene TRBD1, 5 bases. V was cut by 4 bases and J by 8 bases, with 13 bases left in between. The CDR3 extends over 13 amino acids. Germline V lookup: CDR1 KGHDR, CDR2 SFDVKD. CDR3 protein: CATSEGGGGEAFF. In DNA form, the CDR3 reads TGTGCCACCAGTGAGGGGGGGGGAGGAGAAGCTTTCTTT.

This clonotype has a handful of counts. The rearrangement links TRBV20-1 to TRBJ1-6, with D perhaps TRBD1 (6 bases). Germline CDR1 and CDR2: DFQATT and SNEGSKA (reference sequence). V was cut by 0 bases and J by 8 bases, with 11 bases left in between. The CDR3 contains 14 residues. The CDR3 DNA reads TGCAGTGCTAGAGATGGGACAAGGGATTCACCCCTCCACTTT. Its protein is CSARDGTRDSPLHF.

There are many counts of this clonotype. At one end the junction does not follow the germline gene, possibly because of a read error. The chain combines TRBV20-1 with TRBJ2-1; D is possibly TRBD2 (6 bases). The CDR3 runs 11 residues. From germline, CDR1 is DFQATT and CDR2 SNEGSKA (reference sequence). CDR3 sequence: CSASVGTLSPF. The DNA for the CDR3 is TGCAGTGCTAGCGTCGGGACTCTTTCCCCTTTC.

Ten or more counts support this clonotype. The V call is TRBV19, the J call TRBJ2-5; 9 bases agree with TRBD1. CDR3 size: 14 residues. The germline V gene has CDR1 LNHDA and CDR2 SQIVND (reference sequence). With V trimmed by 7 bases and J by 4 bases, 7 bases remained unmatched. CDR3 in amino acids: CASTGPGQGETQYF. The CDR3 bases are TGTGCCAGTACTGGGCCGGGACAGGGAGAGACCCAGTACTTC.

This clonotype was found many times. The chain employs TRBV7-9 and TRBJ1-2; no firm D call. Trimming cost V 5 bases and J 7 bases, with 14 bases left between them. The CDR3 totals 13 residues. Germline values: CDR1 SEHNR, CDR2 FQNEAQ (reference sequence). The DNA for the CDR3 is TGTGCCAGCAGCCCAGAGGGAACAAGTGGCTACACCTTC. The encoded protein is CASSPEGTSGYTF.

The chain employs TRBV20-1 and TRBJ1-2; a possible D gene is TRBD1 (6 bases). Looked up from germline, CDR1 is DFQATT and CDR2 is SNEGSKA (reference sequence). Trimming shortened V by 3 bases and J by 7 bases, and 18 bases separated the two germline ends. The CDR3 contains 14 residues. CDR3 protein: CSASAPGGQGGYTF. CDR3 coding DNA: TGCAGTGCTAGTGCCCCCGGGGGGCAGGGTGGCTACACCTTC.

Notes on this clonotype: As the CDR3 is not closed by the conserved phenylalanine or tryptophan, this likely results from a read error. The DNA is left out, because the CDR3 cannot be placed on it with certainty; the CDR3 is given as TCRdb lists it. The V gene is TRBV7-3, the J gene TRBJ2-6. The CDR3 adds up to 8 amino acids, both ends counted. Looked up from germline, CDR1 is SGHTA and CDR2 is FQGTGA. This CDR3 is CASRLTTS.

The genes are TRBV19 and TRBJ2-1, with D possibly TRBD1 on 8 matching bases. This CDR3 comprises 14 residues. Germline V gene data show CDR1 as LNHDA and CDR2 as SQIVND (reference sequence). The germline V and J ends were trimmed by 5 bases and 6 bases, with 14 bases remaining between them. As DNA, the CDR3 is TGTGCCAGTAGTCAACAGGGGGGGGGCAATGAGCAGTTCTTC. Its translation: CASSQQGGGNEQFF.

This clonotype was seen at least ten times. The chain uses TRBV5-1 and TRBJ1-2; D gene unclear. V was cut by 3 bases and J by 1 base, with 13 bases left in between. Per germline, CDR1 SGHRS and CDR2 YFSETQ. The CDR3 length is 15 residues. CDR3 nucleotides: TGCGCCAGCAGCTGGGGAGGAGGCAGTAACTATGGCTACACCTTC. It yields the protein CASSWGGGSNYGYTF.

The chain employs TRBV11-3 and TRBJ2-7; 8 nucleotides agree with TRBD1. The CDR3 is made up of 15 amino acids. Germline trimming cut 2 bases from V and 3 bases from J; bases unmatched to any gene: 6. CDR1 and CDR2 (germline): SGHNT, YENEEA. The CDR3 DNA follows: TGTGCCAGCAGCTTAAAACGGGACAGGCACTACGAGCAGTACTTC. Translated, it gives CASSLKRDRHYEQYF.

This chain links TRBV5-6 with TRBJ2-7; D is ambiguous. The CDR3 length is 12 residues. Germline-derived CDR1 and CDR2 are SGHDT and YYEEEE. V was trimmed by 0 bases and J by 1 base, leaving 2 bases between them. This chain's CDR3 is CASSLASYEQYV. The DNA for the CDR3 is TGTGCCAGCAGCTTGGCATCCTACGAGCAGTACGTC.

The J gene is TRBJ2-5, the V gene TRBV7-2; unclear D gene. The germline V and J ends were trimmed by 2 bases and 0 bases, with 7 bases remaining between them. Germline CDR1 SGHTA, CDR2 FQGNSA. CDR3 size: 14 residues. For the CDR3, the DNA is TGTGCCAGCAGCTTACAGAGTAACCAAGAGACCCAGTACTTC. Its translation: CASSLQSNQETQYF.

The chain employs TRBV3-1 and TRBJ2-7; D unresolved. The V and J ends lost 1 base and 7 bases respectively, with 5 bases between them. Germline CDR1 LGHDT, CDR2 YNNKEL (reference sequence). The CDR3 extends over 11 amino acids. The chain's CDR3 is CASSQGWEQYF. The DNA for the CDR3 is TGTGCCAGCAGCCAAGGGTGGGAGCAGTACTTC.

This clonotype has ten or more counts. The gene calls are TRBV5-1 and TRBJ1-1; no clear D. The V end was cut by 0 bases, the J end by 1 base, with 7 bases between. Germline V CDR1 and CDR2: SGHRS, YFSETQ. This CDR3 contains 14 residues. CDR3: CASSLAARNTEAFF. CDR3 nucleotide sequence: TGCGCCAGCAGCTTGGCGGCCAGGAACACTGAAGCTTTCTTT.

There are many counts of this clonotype. The chain combines TRBV11-1 with TRBJ1-1; tentatively, D is TRBD1 (6 bases). This CDR3 is built from 14 residues. The germline V and J ends were trimmed by 2 bases and 1 base, with 8 bases remaining between them. The germline V gene encodes CDR1 SGHAT and CDR2 FQDESV (reference sequence). CDR3 bases: TGTGCCAGCAGCTTATCCAGGGGGAACACTGAAGCTTTCTTT. Translation: CASSLSRGNTEAFF.

The rearrangement uses TRBV19 and TRBJ2-1; the D gene is possibly TRBD1 (5 bases). CDR3 length: 13 amino acids. Germline loops: CDR1 LNHDA, CDR2 SQIVND (reference sequence). V lost 1 base to trimming and J lost 5 bases, with 6 bases between them. The CDR3 DNA reads TGTGCCAGTAGTATAGGACAGCACAATGAGCAGTTCTTC. The encoded protein is CASSIGQHNEQFF.

The sample holds many counts of this clonotype. The chain uses TRBV10-3 and TRBJ1-2; TRBD1 matches 8 bases. The J segment lost 3 bases and the V segment lost 7 bases, leaving 4 bases of the junction unmatched. In germline, CDR1 is ENHRY, CDR2 SYGVKD. The CDR3 totals 13 residues. CDR3 sequence reads: CAITQTGDYGYTF. CDR3 bases: TGTGCCATCACCCAGACAGGGGACTATGGCTACACCTTC.

About this clonotype: This is likely a read error, given that the CDR3 carries no conserved phenylalanine or tryptophan at its end. Here the CDR3 reads CATSSGPGRSNTGELFS. The CDR3 coding sequence is TGTGCCACCAGCAGCGGTCCCGGACGGTCGAACACCGGGGAGCTGTTTTCT. The rearrangement links TRBV15 to TRBJ2-2; unclear D gene. Per the germline V gene, CDR1 is LNHNV and CDR2 is YYDKDF (reference sequence). The CDR3 contains 17 residues. Trimming took off 3 bases at V and 0 bases at J, with 14 bases between the two ends.

This clonotype has at least ten counts. The genes are TRBV6-5 and TRBJ2-7, with 7 bases aligning to TRBD1. CDR1 is MNHEY, CDR2 SVGAGI, per germline. The CDR3 extends over 11 amino acids. The V and J ends lost 10 bases and 6 bases, in that order; junction bases with no gene match: 6. CDR3 sequence: CATQKGAEQYF. The CDR3 coding sequence is TGTGCCACCCAGAAGGGGGCCGAGCAGTACTTC.

This clonotype occurred many times. The chain employs TRBV4-1 and TRBJ1-2, with D tentatively TRBD1 (5 bases). The CDR3 has 12 amino acids. V shed 7 bases and J shed 6 bases, with 12 bases lying between them. Germline V gene data show CDR1 as MGHRA and CDR2 as YSYEKL. The CDR3 DNA follows: TGCGCCAGCATGGGGCCTCGGGATGGCTACACCTTC. This translates into CASMGPRDGYTF.